This T cell receptor (beta chain) was recovered during a study of cytomegalovirus exposure and HLA in healthy donors (dated by TCRdb to the late 2010s). Notes on the research overall: According to an earlier analysis of a few hundred of the donors, some 180 million T cells yielded over 90 million unique TCR beta sequences and about 300 Gb of sequence data. Roughly 300 gigabases of sequencing data and around 85 million unique TCR sequences made up an early release that covered 640 HLA-typed donors. The genetic ancestry cluster associated with self-reported Caucasian donors included 80% to 90% of the roughly 390 genotyped donors. The aim of the study was to test whether cataloging public T cell receptors could identify signatures of past pathogen exposure. The T cell repertoires of some 670 subjects were profiled by immunosequencing and related to cytomegalovirus serostatus. A separate validation cohort of 100 to 150 different subjects was used in addition to the approximately 640-subject first cohort. The study combined high-throughput TCR immunosequencing, statistical association of individual TCRs with disease status, and machine learning to predict cytomegalovirus infection status. In a later analysis, previously published TCR beta repertoires from more than 500 donors were re-analyzed and high-resolution HLA genotyping was added so that TCR occurrence patterns could be studied. The later analysis used no new phenotypic data to find candidate immune exposures, relying instead on TCR beta sequences and their occurrence across donors. To decide whether each TCR beta V gene segment behaved as functional or pseudogenic, an earlier analysis of approximately 590 of the donors relied on high-throughput TCR beta sequencing. Donor age, sex, ethnicity and CMV serostatus were compiled together with the repertoire data. In a later genetic analysis, genome-wide SNP genotypes for about three fifths of the roughly 670 donors were used, and that subset was treated as a discovery cohort. All discovery cohort repertoires had been generated using a single sequencing platform. HLA typing covered class I and class II loci at four-digit resolution. Typing coverage varied by locus: about 620-630 donors for A, B, C, DRB1 and DQB1; around 560 for DQA1; more than 600 for DPA1; approximately 490 for DPB1. Because of strong linkage in the cohort, 5 or 6 DR-DQ haplotypes were treated as single units for association and clustering. Across some 400 genotyped donors of the cohort, an average of about 220,000 unique TCR beta nucleotide sequences per donor were sequenced, and roughly a sixth of those sequences were non-productive. What the study reported, not specific to this receptor: Strong co-occurrence of HLA alleles, especially DR and DQ, made assigning TCR associations to individual alleles difficult. Because HLA typing was unavailable for some donors at each locus, only the typed subset was used in association tests. Across donors, most TCR sequences were observed very rarely, whereas some public TCRs were present in many individuals. Because the 87-base-pair reads could not distinguish some IMGT-functional V segments, including TRBV6-2 and TRBV6-3, those segments were excluded. In a later analysis, some 18,000 TCR beta sequences were associated with specific HLA alleles at a false discovery rate of 0.05. In a later genetic analysis, fewer N-insertions in productive TCRs were reported among donors in an Asian-associated ancestry cluster than the approximately 710-donor mean. Several of the top co-occurrence clusters appeared to be linked to parvovirus B19, influenza, CMV and Epstein-Barr virus, according to a later analysis. Because counts were too low, roughly 17 rarely observed V segments, including chromosome 9 orphons, were left out of the earlier analysis of about 620 of the donors. An earlier analysis of some 590 of the donors showed that most TCR beta V segments appeared in productive rearrangements either about 87% or about 30% of the time, which broadly matched IMGT annotations. The study listed 164 TCR beta chains as associated with cytomegalovirus. Correlated functional status among segregating V segments might be attributable to linkage disequilibrium, but an unknown experimental factor could not be ruled out. Sequencing depth was assumed to be roughly uniform across donors in the presence/absence analyses, though that assumption may not hold. A later analysis found that HLA-associated TCR beta chains were more clonally expanded and had lower generation probabilities than equally common non-associated chains. In a later analysis, the rate of TCR association differed among HLA loci, with DRB1 alleles having the most associated TCRs and HLA-C alleles having the fewest. A cluster of highly shared sequence variants was judged likely to be a technical artifact of the sequencing pipeline. An association between a missense DCLRE1C variant and V-gene and J-gene trimming of TCR beta chains was found in a later genetic analysis and replicated in an independent cohort. It was suggested by the authors that the approach could potentially be generalized to other disease states and immunological phenotypes. Only TCR beta chains were sequenced in this cohort, and the absence of alpha or paired-chain data limited detectable features. For the cohort, immune exposure information was limited to CMV serostatus. A later analysis found that most CMV-associated TCR beta chains appeared HLA-restricted, with HLA associations seemingly driven largely by CMV exposure. A further reported finding was that TCR beta sequences accurately predicted the HLA-A and HLA-B alleles for most subjects in the first cohort. In both the original and validation cohorts, the classifier was reported to diagnose cytomegalovirus status with high specificity and sensitivity. A few of the identified cytomegalovirus-associated TCR beta chains were confirmed in vitro to be specific for cytomegalovirus antigens.

The cohort consisted of approximately 670 healthy bone marrow donors. Cohort members were all nominally healthy when sampled, although unrecorded immune exposures were likely present. The donor tested CMV seronegative and was one of the 352 seronegative cohort members. A peripheral blood sample was provided by each donor, and peripheral blood mononuclear cells were used for TCR beta sequencing. The Qiagen DNeasy Blood Extraction Kit was used to extract genomic DNA from the blood cell samples. In the case of this clone: It lacks a known antigen. Per-base qualities were not stored, and no clone one base away is much larger.

The receptor library was made with the immunoSEQ multiplex PCR assay. The multiplex PCR relied on a mix of 60 forward primers for TCR Vbeta segments and 13 reverse primers for TCR Jbeta segments. The CDR3 region of rearranged TCR beta genes was amplified from genomic DNA with a multiplex PCR assay. On the Illumina HiSeq System, the amplified TCR beta libraries were sequenced as 87-base-pair reads. As for the authors' bioinformatics: In a later analysis, around 80 million unique TCR beta chains were counted across the roughly 700 repertoires, and around 10 million of these chains were shared by at least two donors. Raw reads were error-corrected and collapsed into unique sequences with a nearest-neighbor algorithm that merged closely related sequences to remove PCR and sequencing errors. CDR3 sequences were aligned to IMGT reference sequences to assign V, D and J gene segments. For a sequence to be retained, at least a six-nucleotide match to both a V gene segment and a J gene segment was required. Rearrangements were classified as productive when the CDR3 lacked stop codons and remained in frame with V and J, and all other rearrangements were classified as non-productive. Following IMGT convention, CDR3 was defined as the stretch from the second conserved V-encoded cysteine up to the conserved J-encoded phenylalanine. The earlier analysis of roughly 590 of the donors excluded any sequence lacking an unambiguous match to a single V gene segment. An earlier analysis of 587 of the donors classified V segments as functional when productive rearrangements were above 56.7% and as segregating when the standard deviation between donors was above 5%. To diagnose cytomegalovirus status from the catalog of TCR beta chain sequences, a statistical classification framework was built. A later analysis assigned V and J genes by comparing TCR nucleotide sequences with IMGT/GENE-DB human TR gene sequences. A later analysis assigned CDR3 sequences and most-parsimonious VDJ recombination scenarios with the TCRdist pipeline. In a later analysis, each TCR beta chain was defined by its CDR3 amino acid sequence together with its V-gene family, and reads without a unique V-gene family were excluded. As a way to deal with suspected cross-contamination and a sequencing artifact, a later analysis dropped hundreds of nucleotide sequences that were highly shared and had low generation probability. In a later analysis, a clonal expansion index was calculated for each public chain from normalized within-repertoire ranks of inferred template counts. Generation probabilities in a later analysis came from a VDJ recombination model fitted to out-of-frame rearrangements, and those results were checked against IGoR. In a later analysis, hypergeometric tests were used to score TCR-TCR, TCR-HLA and TCR-CMV co-occurrence, with a repertoire-size bias correction applied to TCR pairs. In a later analysis, false discovery rates were estimated by permuting HLA or CMV assignments 20 times. In a later analysis, co-occurring TCRs were grouped with DBSCAN, and TCRdist sequence similarity was added when clustering was performed within HLA-allele-positive subsets. Repertoires with fewer than 30,000 or more than 120,000 public chains, plus five repertoires with anomalous nucleotide sharing, were excluded from co-occurrence clustering. The immuneACCESS repertoire file appears here via TCRdb, limited to in-frame rearrangements. These files lack a portion of the clones; in checked studies, under half of the deficit traces to unresolved V genes, and the cause of the others is not known. Clone size and the V and J calls come from that table; the DNA yielded D and trimming. Recorded for this sample are 200,000 or so clones; less than 90% of them occurred a single time. Clones ranked in the top ten supply approximately 0.25% of the sample.

The trim is 5 bases for V and 0 bases for J, with a gap of 10 bases between the germline ends. Based on the germline V gene (reference sequence), the CDR1 and CDR2 sequences are MNHEY and SMNVEV. Counted from cysteine to phenylalanine, this CDR3 has 14 amino acids. Only the CDR3 DNA stays, 42 bases, in frame from base 1. The sequence is built from TRBV27 and TRBJ1-1; tentative D gene TRBD1, with 6 bases matching. The TCR was taken from a boy aged 5-17 years in good health and CMV-seronegative. Specimen: PBMCs. The bases are TGTGCCAGCAGTCCAGGGGTATTGAACACTGAAGCTTTCTTT. It encodes CASSPGVLNTEAFF.